The 22 T cell receptor beta chains given below trace back to one sample, sequenced in a study of blood T cell repertoires in COVID-19. Data came from immunoSEQ multiplex PCR; TCRdb stores just in-frame clones and leaves some out. Of 200,000 to 300,000 clones in the sample, approximately 85% were seen once. Sequenced sample: peripheral blood. All receptors come from a man between 45 and 60 years old with COVID-19, enrolled during active disease.

This clone showed up just once. The chain recombines TRBV2 with TRBJ1-1; TRBD1 matches at 7 bases. The V gene end was trimmed by 4 bases and the J gene end by 5 bases; junction bases not matched to a gene: 4. The length of the CDR3 is 13 residues. CDR1 and CDR2 (germline): SNHLY, FYNNEI. This chain's CDR3 is CASSGAGGTEAFF. CDR3 coding DNA: TGTGCCAGCAGTGGGGCAGGGGGGACTGAAGCTTTCTTT.

This chain uses TRBV2 with TRBJ1-1; TRBD1 is a possible D gene (5 bases). Germline V CDR1 and CDR2: SNHLY, FYNNEI. The CDR3 consists of 13 residues. Between the trimmed V and J ends, which lost 9 bases and 1 base, there was a span of 12 bases. CDR3 protein: CASQGLPNTEAFF. The CDR3 coding sequence is TGTGCCAGTCAGGGACTGCCGAACACTGAAGCTTTCTTT.

The chain combines TRBV7-2 with TRBJ2-5; TRBD2 is a possible D gene (7 bases). Germline CDR1 reads SGHTA; CDR2 reads FQGNSA. Trimming took 5 bases from V and 5 from J, leaving 18 bases between them. The CDR3 has 15 residues. The CDR3 DNA reads TGTGCCAGCAGCCTCGGGGGGCAGGGTAGCGAGACCCAGTACTTC. Translating gives CASSLGGQGSETQYF.

J is TRBJ2-2 and V is TRBV5-1; a possible D gene is TRBD2 (6 bases). Germline CDR1 reads SGHRS; CDR2 reads YFSETQ. Trimming shortened V by 4 bases and J by 0 bases, and 13 bases separated the two germline ends. The CDR3 spans 16 residues. CDR3 in DNA: TGCGCCAGCAGCGGGGGGACGGGGACGAACACCGGGGAGCTGTTTTTT. Protein product: CASSGGTGTNTGELFF.

The chain combines TRBV5-6 with TRBJ1-2; no firm D call. With 4 bases removed from V and 1 base from J, the gap between germline ends came to 20 bases. Germline-derived CDR1 and CDR2 are SGHDT and YYEEEE. This CDR3 spans 17 amino acids. DNA of the CDR3: TGTGCCAGCAGCGCGGGAGGAGAGGGTTGGGGTAACTATGGCTACACCTTC. Protein sequence: CASSAGGEGWGNYGYTF.

The gene calls are TRBV2 and TRBJ2-4, with D possibly being TRBD1 (5 bases). The CDR3 spans 13 residues. The germline gives CDR1 SNHLY, CDR2 FYNNEI. Trimming shortened V by 4 bases and J by 2 bases, and 6 bases separated the two germline ends. The CDR3 spells CASSGQTKNIQYF. The CDR3 nucleotides read TGTGCCAGCAGTGGACAGACCAAAAACATTCAGTACTTC.

This rearrangement joins TRBV10-2 to TRBJ2-7; TRBD2 is a possible D gene (7 bases). Germline-derived CDR1 and CDR2 are WSHSY and SAAADI. Trimming shortened V by 4 bases and J by 4 bases, and 17 bases separated the two germline ends. The CDR3 contains 15 residues. CDR3 region: CASSGFGGPDYEQYF. As DNA, the CDR3 is TGCGCCAGCAGTGGTTTCGGGGGGCCCGATTACGAGCAGTACTTC.

The rearrangement links TRBV13 to TRBJ2-7; possible D gene TRBD1, 6 bases. Germline assignment: CDR1 PRHDT and CDR2 FYEKMQ (reference sequence). The CDR3 has 16 residues. The germline V and J ends were trimmed by 5 bases and 4 bases, with 21 bases remaining between them. The DNA for the CDR3 is TGTGCCAGCAGCCAAAGGGGGACCCCCAGGGAATACGAGCAGTACTTC. It is translated as CASSQRGTPREYEQYF.

The chain recombines TRBV11-3 with TRBJ2-5; a possible D gene is TRBD2 (6 bases). Trimming took 6 bases from V and 4 from J, leaving 21 bases between them. Germline lookup yields CDR1 SGHNT and CDR2 YENEEA. This CDR3 spans 16 amino acids. The CDR3 coding sequence is TGTGCCAGCAGTCCTTCAAATGTTAACGGGGGAGAGACCCAGTACTTC. It translates to CASSPSNVNGGETQYF.

This clone has a single count. V and J are TRBV14 and TRBJ2-1; the D gene is possibly TRBD1 (6 bases). Looked up from germline, CDR1 is SGHDN and CDR2 is FVKESK. CDR3 length equals 14 residues. Deletions cut 0 bases from V and 10 bases from J, with 13 bases between. DNA of the CDR3: TGTGCCAGCAGCCAAGAAAACAGGGCTGGCGAGCAGTTCTTC. Encoded protein: CASSQENRAGEQFF. The variable domain in full, completed from reference TRBV14 and TRBJ2-1, reads EAGVTQFPSHSVIEKGQTVTLRCDPISGHDNLYWYRRVMGKEIKFLLHFVKESKQDESGMPNNRFLAERTGGTYSTLKVQPAELEDSGVYFCASSQENRAGEQFFGPGTRLTVL.

The chain is built from TRBV30 and TRBJ2-2; 8 bases match TRBD2. The CDR3 consists of 14 residues. V shed 5 bases and J 4 bases; nucleotides not matched to a gene: 6. Germline V gene lookup returns CDR1 GTSNPN and CDR2 SVGIG (reference sequence). The CDR3 sequence is CAWSGGPITGELFF. CDR3 bases: TGTGCCTGGTCGGGGGGGCCTATCACCGGGGAGCTGTTTTTT.

The chain uses TRBV5-1 and TRBJ2-7; D is ambiguous. The CDR3 extends over 13 amino acids. Germline CDR1 SGHRS, CDR2 YFSETQ. The V and J ends lost 0 bases and 6 bases respectively, with 10 bases between them. The CDR3 spells CASSLAETPEQYF. The CDR3 nucleotides are TGCGCCAGCAGCTTGGCTGAGACACCCGAGCAGTACTTC.

J is TRBJ2-1 and V is TRBV4-2; D is uncertain. The germline CDR1 and CDR2 sequences are LGHNA and YNFKEQ. CDR3 length: 14 amino acids. The V end lost 4 bases, the J end lost 2 bases, and 9 bases lay between the germline ends. The CDR3 DNA sequence: TGTGCCAGCAGCCCCAGCGATACCTACAATGAGCAGTTCTTC. Encoded protein: CASSPSDTYNEQFF.

V usage is TRBV6-5 and J usage is TRBJ1-2; D is perhaps TRBD1 (5 bases). V was shortened by 2 bases and J by 7 bases, with 11 bases between the two germline ends. The CDR3 length is 13 residues. Germline CDR1 MNHEY, CDR2 SVGAGI. The CDR3 region is CASSYGAGIGYTF. CDR3 coding DNA: TGTGCCAGCAGTTACGGGGCAGGGATTGGCTACACCTTC.

The chain is built from TRBV30 and TRBJ1-1, with 9 bases identical to TRBD1. The germline CDR1 and CDR2 sequences are GTSNPN and SVGIG (reference sequence). The J segment lost 8 bases and the V segment lost 3 bases, leaving 16 bases of the junction unmatched. The CDR3 length is 16 residues. The CDR3 bases are TGTGCCTGGAGGGACCGCTCGGGACAGGGATGGGAGGAAGCTTTCTTT. Amino acid sequence: CAWRDRSGQGWEEAFF.

This sequence joins TRBV28 and TRBJ2-4, with a tentative D call TRBD2 (6 bases). Germline CDR1 MDHEN, CDR2 SYDVKM. The CDR3 runs 14 residues. Trimming left V 8 bases short and J 1 base short, with 12 bases between. CDR3 sequence: CASAGHVAKNIQYF. In DNA, the CDR3 is TGTGCCAGCGCGGGGCATGTGGCCAAAAACATTCAGTACTTC.

This chain connects TRBV7-2 to TRBJ2-2, with a tentative D call TRBD1 (6 bases). The CDR3 runs 14 residues. Trimming removed 5 bases from V and 6 bases from J, with 13 bases in between. Germline CDR1 and CDR2: SGHTA and FQGNSA. The CDR3 DNA reads as TGTGCCAGCAGCCTACTACAGGGCGCCGGGGAGCTGTTTTTT. Its protein is CASSLLQGAGELFF.

V usage is TRBV19 and J usage is TRBJ1-5; D remains unclear. Looked up from germline, CDR1 is LNHDA and CDR2 is SQIVND (reference sequence). The CDR3 spans 15 residues. Between the trimmed V and J ends, which lost 3 bases and 0 bases, there was a span of 9 bases. The CDR3 is CASSMSGYSNQPQHF. The CDR3 DNA reads as TGTGCCAGTAGTATGTCGGGGTATAGCAATCAGCCCCAGCATTTT. Full variable domain (remainder filled in from reference TRBV19 and TRBJ1-5): DGGITQSPKYLFRKEGQNVTLSCEQNLNHDAMYWYRQDPGQGLRLIYYSQIVNDFQKGDIAEGYSVSREKKESFPLTVTSAQKNPTAFYLCASSMSGYSNQPQHFGDGTRLSIL.

The rearrangement joins TRBV27 to TRBJ1-3; D uncertain. Trimming removed 5 bases from V and 0 bases from J, with 5 bases in between. Germline CDR1 MNHEY, CDR2 SMNVEV (reference sequence). This CDR3 is built from 13 residues. Here the CDR3 reads CASSAVSGNTIYF. The CDR3 DNA sequence: TGTGCCAGCAGTGCGGTCTCTGGAAACACCATATATTTT.

V is TRBV7-2 and J is TRBJ2-2; 9 bases line up with TRBD2. The germline CDR1 and CDR2 sequences are SGHTA and FQGNSA. The length of the CDR3 is 16 residues. The V segment lost 2 bases and the J segment 3 bases; nucleotides outside the gene matches: 4. Here the CDR3 reads CASSLRAGGDTGELFF. CDR3 nucleotide sequence: TGTGCCAGCAGCTTACGAGCGGGGGGAGACACCGGGGAGCTGTTTTTT. Variable domain in full (rest from reference TRBV7-2 and TRBJ2-2): GAGVSQSPSNKVTEKGKDVELRCDPISGHTALYWYRQSLGQGLEFLIYFQGNSAPDKSGLPSDRFSAERTGGSVSTLTIQRTQQEDSAVYLCASSLRAGGDTGELFFGEGSRLTVL.

The chain recombines TRBV7-9 with TRBJ1-2; D may be TRBD1 (6 bases). The CDR3 is made up of 17 amino acids. Per germline, CDR1 SEHNR and CDR2 FQNEAQ (reference sequence). V dropped 0 bases and J dropped 2 bases, with 16 bases sitting between them. The CDR3 protein is CASSLAGSWTENYGYTF. CDR3 DNA sequence: TGTGCCAGCAGCTTAGCGGGATCCTGGACAGAAAACTATGGCTACACCTTC.

This chain uses TRBV9 with TRBJ2-5, with D tentatively TRBD1 (6 bases). The CDR3 covers 13 residues. Trimming took 2 bases from V and 5 from J, leaving 10 bases between them. CDR1 is SGDLS and CDR2 is YYNGEE in the germline V gene. CDR3 bases: TGTGCCAGCAGCGTTGGGCAGGGGGAGACCCAGTACTTC. It encodes CASSVGQGETQYF.